This T cell receptor (beta chain) is drawn from a study of T cell responses to AZD1222 COVID-19 vaccine (dated by TCRdb to the early 2020s). For the study in its entirety: Because spike-specific TCR depth and breadth did not differ between the two schedules, AZD1222 recipients who got a second dose at roughly 4 weeks were pooled with those who got a second dose at roughly 12 weeks. Trial participants were enrolled into age subgroups of 18-55, 56-69 and 70-plus years, which contained approximately 150, 28 and 58 TCR-sequenced participants, respectively. A total of roughly 240 trial participants underwent TCR sequencing, of whom nearly 210 received two doses of AZD1222 and some 26 received two doses of the MenACWY control vaccine. The investigation overall reported the following: Conclusions about previously exposed vaccinees were limited because only six AZD1222 recipients were SARS-CoV-2 seropositive at baseline. Because no day 14 peak-response samples were available, the repertoires could be characterized only after the peak T cell response. Nearly half of unique spike-specific TCRs reportedly recognized epitopes outside regions mutated in the B.1.351 and B.1.1.7 variants. The 56-69-year group was small, and its depth increase did not reach significance, likely because of low power. After two AZD1222 doses, spike-specific TCR breadth and depth were significantly higher than at day 0 and than in MenACWY recipients. Participants were mostly white British and included more females than males, and it was suggested by the authors that clonal diversity may have been underestimated. The whole spike protein was spanned by vaccine-associated CD4 TCRs, and dominant responses were seen in regions 160-218 and 743-854.

What this sample's time point label stands for: baseline before first vaccination. The vaccinee samples were drawn from two UK trials, COV001 and COV002, one of which was a single-blind randomized controlled phase 2/3 trial testing AZD1222 (ChAdOx1 nCoV-19) in healthy adults. Trial participant PBMC samples were collected at day 0 and day 28 after the second dose for TCRbeta chain sequencing. The CDR3 regions of human TCRbeta chains were analyzed by immunosequencing. Regarding the original processing steps: TCRs in the repertoires were compared against a reference library of SARS-CoV-2-specific TCRs that had been generated with the MIRA antigen-specificity platform. Breadth meant the fraction of unique TCRs that were SARS-CoV-2-associated, whereas depth meant the fraction of total T cells that were SARS-CoV-2-associated. Using the MIRA data, every spike-specific TCR was mapped to the spike region that the TCR reacted to and assigned to either a CD4 or a CD8 class. Log10-transformed breadth and depth values were compared by one-way ANOVA with Sidak's multiple comparisons tests. What TCRdb holds here is the immuneACCESS table cut down to in-frame rearrangements. Part of the clones is not present; checked against another copy, under half of the missing clones reflect an unresolved V gene, and the others are unexplained. V and J calls and clone size are as listed in that table; D and trimming were resolved from the DNA. Recorded for this sample are approximately 110,000 clones; under 85% of them occurred a single time. Approximately 6.6% of the sample goes to the ten largest clones.

Spanning cysteine to phenylalanine, the CDR3 consists of 16 amino acids. Left in the record is the CDR3 DNA by itself, 48 bases read in frame from the first base. V is pruned by 0 bases and J by 2 bases, leaving 6 bases of the junction without a gene match. The germline V gene sets CDR1 to SGDLS and CDR2 to YYNGEE. A note on this clone: What this receptor recognizes is not known. No quality values exist for individual bases; no much larger clone is one base distant.

The chain uses TRBV9 and TRBJ2-5, with 8 middle bases fitting TRBD2. The sample consisted of peripheral blood, taken on day 0 of AZD1222 vaccination. The receptor was isolated from an adult in good health. The CDR3 here reads CASSVGLRGAQETQYF. The DNA is TGTGCCAGCAGCGTAGGTCTGCGGGGGGCTCAAGAGACCCAGTACTTC.